Listed here are 12 T cell receptor beta chains from one sample, sequenced in a study of identical twins. In TCRdb, the 5' RACE reads were re-called with MiXCR into one record per CDR3 protein. This repertoire shows approximately 1.8 million distinct CDR3 sequences, about 32% found once; its top ten account for 0.25% to 0.3%. The sequencing input was cord blood. Receptor source: a newborn girl in good health.

The rearrangement joins TRBV24-1 to TRBJ2-1; D is possibly TRBD2 (5 bases). Germline V lookup: CDR1 KGHDR, CDR2 SFDVKD. V was cut by 3 bases and J by 7 bases, with 12 bases left in between. The CDR3 is 14 amino acids. CDR3 coding DNA: TGTGCCACCAGTGATCACGGGGAAGCGAATGAGCAGTTCTTC. Translating it yields CATSDHGEANEQFF.

This sequence joins TRBV10-2 and TRBJ2-3; perhaps D is TRBD1 or TRBD2 (5 bases each). Germline CDR1 reads WSHSY; CDR2 reads SAAADI. This CDR3 has 16 amino acids. Trimming stripped 3 bases from V and 2 bases from J, with 15 bases between. This CDR3 reads CASSDGRERVTDTQYF. CDR3 DNA: TGCGCCAGCAGTGATGGCAGGGAGAGGGTCACAGATACGCAGTATTTT.

The rearrangement links TRBV20-1 to TRBJ1-5, with TRBD1 as a possible D gene (6 bases). The germline CDR1 and CDR2 sequences are DFQATT and SNEGSKA (reference sequence). This CDR3 contains 12 residues. The V gene lost 0 bases and the J gene lost 13 bases, with 13 bases spanning the gap. Here the CDR3 DNA reads TGCAGTGCTAGAGATAGGGGGACGCCTCAGCATTTT. Its protein product is CSARDRGTPQHF.

The gene calls are TRBV10-2 and TRBJ2-1; 9 nucleotides agree with TRBD1. The CDR3 has 12 residues. The ends lost 8 bases at V and 10 bases at J; junction bases unmatched: 6. Germline CDR1 WSHSY, CDR2 SAAADI. The CDR3 DNA reads TGCGCCAGCGGACAGGGGAACTACGAGCAGTTCTTC. It encodes CASGQGNYEQFF.

In this sample, this clonotype turned up a few times. The rearrangement joins TRBV4-1 to TRBJ2-3, with 9 positions matching TRBD1. The CDR3 totals 16 residues. The V segment lost 3 bases and the J segment 2 bases; nucleotides outside the gene matches: 6. Germline V lookup: CDR1 MGHRA, CDR2 YSYEKL. CDR3 residues: CASSHFRDRVTDTQYF. The CDR3 DNA reads TGCGCCAGCAGCCATTTCCGGGACAGGGTCACAGATACGCAGTATTTT.

The chain is built from TRBV18 and TRBJ2-7, with 11 nucleotides matching TRBD1. This CDR3 contains 15 residues. V shed 5 bases and J 3 bases; nucleotides not matched to a gene: 6. From germline, CDR1 is KGHSH and CDR2 LQKENI. CDR3 sequence (DNA): TGTGCCAGCTCATACGGACAGGGGGCTAACTACGAGCAGTACTTC. Protein: CASSYGQGANYEQYF.

This sequence joins TRBV5-1 and TRBJ1-5; D is perhaps TRBD1 (6 bases). This CDR3 contains 14 residues. The V and J ends lost 5 bases and 3 bases respectively, with 12 bases between them. Germline V gives CDR1 SGHRS, CDR2 YFSETQ. The CDR3 spells CASSPGHFNQPQHF. The CDR3, as DNA: TGCGCCAGCAGTCCGGGACACTTCAATCAGCCCCAGCATTTT.

This clonotype was observed a handful of times. The chain is built from TRBV28 and TRBJ2-1; D not certain. The germline V gene has CDR1 MDHEN and CDR2 SYDVKM. This CDR3 spans 14 amino acids. V lost 1 base and J 2 bases, leaving 6 bases between the germline ends. The CDR3: CASSLFTAYNEQFF. The CDR3 nucleotides read TGTGCCAGCAGTTTATTCACAGCCTACAATGAGCAGTTCTTC.

This clonotype was seen more than once but under ten times. The V call is TRBV2, the J call TRBJ2-5; tentatively, D is TRBD2 (5 bases). Germline values: CDR1 SNHLY, CDR2 FYNNEI. The CDR3 is 13 amino acids. V was pared by 5 bases and J by 5 bases, with 12 bases between. The CDR3 nucleotides are TGTGCCAGCAGTCTTTTCGGCGGGGAGACCCAGTACTTC. Translating it yields CASSLFGGETQYF.

This clonotype was detected once. The gene calls are TRBV11-2 and TRBJ1-5; 10 bases match TRBD1. Trimming cost V 5 bases and J 6 bases; bases outside gene matches: 4. CDR3 length: 14 residues. Germline loops: CDR1 SGHAT, CDR2 FQNNGV. CDR3 bases: TGTGCCAGCAGCCCGGACAGGGGGACTCAGCCCCAGCATTTT. Amino acids: CASSPDRGTQPQHF.

The genes are TRBV4-1 and TRBJ2-3; D is uncertain. The CDR3 is made up of 14 amino acids. Trimming took off 0 bases at V and 0 bases at J, with 4 bases between the two ends. Germline CDR1 reads MGHRA; CDR2 reads YSYEKL. In DNA, the CDR3 is TGCGCCAGCAGCCAAGAACAAAGCACAGATACGCAGTATTTT. Encoded protein: CASSQEQSTDTQYF.

The rearrangement joins TRBV9 to TRBJ2-7; 13 positions agree with TRBD2. CDR1 SGDLS and CDR2 YYNGEE come from the germline V gene. The CDR3 extends over 16 amino acids. Trimming cost V 4 bases and J 2 bases; bases outside gene matches: 6. CDR3 residues: CASSPGTSGATYEQYF. CDR3 coding DNA: TGTGCCAGCAGCCCAGGGACTAGCGGGGCTACCTACGAGCAGTACTTC.